The 26 T cell receptor beta chains given below trace back to one sample, sequenced in a study of blood T cell repertoires in COVID-19. The repertoire was sequenced with immunoSEQ multiplex PCR; TCRdb's copy has only in-frame clones and lacks some. The sample lists approximately 320,000 clones, about 82% seen once, with approximately 7.6% in the top ten. Specimen: peripheral blood. The origin of the receptors is a human donor in a cohort sampled during active COVID-19.

This clone has just a few counts. This chain uses TRBV30 with TRBJ1-5; unclear D gene. The CDR3 sequence is 15 residues long. V lost 0 bases to trimming and J lost 5 bases, with 14 bases between them. Germline CDR1 and CDR2: GTSNPN and SVGIG (reference sequence). The CDR3 DNA is TGTGCCTGGAGTGTCGCATCAGCAGGCCATCAGCCCCAGCATTTT. As protein: CAWSVASAGHQPQHF.

The sample holds a few counts of this clone. The V and J genes are TRBV5-1 and TRBJ1-6, with a tentative D call TRBD1 (5 bases). Trimming took off 4 bases at V and 0 bases at J, with 23 bases between the two ends. This CDR3 contains 20 residues. Per the germline V gene, CDR1 is SGHRS and CDR2 is YFSETQ. In DNA, the CDR3 is TGCGCCAGCAGCCCCGCATCCTCCCTAGACAGAGGCTCCTATAATTCACCCCTCCACTTT. Its protein is CASSPASSLDRGSYNSPLHF.

In nucleotides, the CDR3 is TGTGGGACAGGGGGCTCAGCCATGAACACTGAAGCTTTCTTT. Translating it yields CGTGGSAMNTEAFF. This chain uses TRBV30 with TRBJ1-1; 11 positions agree with TRBD1. The CDR3 has 14 residues. Germline-derived CDR1 and CDR2 are GTSNPN and SVGIG (reference sequence).

This clone was seen a single time. The chain links TRBV25-1 to TRBJ2-7; maybe TRBD2 (7 bases). CDR1 and CDR2 (germline): MGHDK, SYGVNS. The CDR3 has 14 residues. Trimming removed 5 bases at V and 12 bases at J, with 23 bases between. The CDR3 nucleotides are TGTGCCAGCAGTCCCCTCCAAGGGGGGGGATTTGCGTACTTC. Protein sequence: CASSPLQGGGFAYF.

The chain links TRBV7-9 to TRBJ1-1; possible D gene TRBD1, 5 bases. The V end was cut by 3 bases, the J end by 7 bases, with 12 bases between. Germline V gives CDR1 SEHNR, CDR2 FQNEAQ (reference sequence). The CDR3 spans 13 residues. The CDR3 here is CASSLGGGLEAFF. CDR3 bases: TGTGCCAGCAGCTTGGGTGGGGGACTTGAAGCTTTCTTT. The variable domain in full, completed from reference TRBV7-9 and TRBJ1-1, reads DTGVSQNPRHKITKRGQNVTFRCDPISEHNRLYWYRQTLGQGPEFLTYFQNEAQLEKSRLLSDRFSAERPKGSFSTLEIQRTEQGDSAMYLCASSLGGGLEAFFGQGTRLTVV.

The chain couples TRBV19 to TRBJ2-7; 10 nucleotides match TRBD1. Germline V gene lookup returns CDR1 LNHDA and CDR2 SQIVND (reference sequence). V shed 5 bases, J shed 6 bases, and the junction held 10 bases outside the gene matches. This CDR3 has 15 amino acids. The CDR3 nucleotides are TGTGCCAGTAGTGCCATACCGGGACAGGGGATCGAGCAGTACTTC. Its translation is CASSAIPGQGIEQYF.

A single count supports this clone. The chain recombines TRBV6-5 with TRBJ1-2; D is unresolved. The V end lost 6 bases, the J end lost 9 bases, and 14 bases lay between the germline ends. The CDR3 is 12 residues long. The germline CDR1 and CDR2 sequences are MNHEY and SVGAGI. The CDR3 protein is CASRRLEARYTF. CDR3 coding DNA: TGTGCCAGCAGGAGACTGGAAGCTCGCTACACCTTC.

This sequence joins TRBV18 and TRBJ2-3, with 7 bases aligning to TRBD1. Germline V gives CDR1 KGHSH, CDR2 LQKENI. J was trimmed by 2 bases and V by 3 bases; bases with no gene match: 17. The CDR3 length is 19 residues. CDR3 sequence: CASSPIWDSLQLYTDTQYF. For the CDR3, the DNA is TGTGCCAGCTCACCGATCTGGGACAGCCTTCAGCTGTACACAGATACGCAGTATTTT.

V usage is TRBV7-9 and J usage is TRBJ2-1; 15 nucleotides agree with TRBD2. Germline loops: CDR1 SEHNR, CDR2 FQNEAQ (reference sequence). CDR3 length: 17 residues. V lost 6 bases and J lost 4; bases outside the gene matches: 7. The CDR3 here is CASSPGLAGGLYNEQFF. DNA of the CDR3: TGTGCCAGCAGTCCCGGACTAGCGGGGGGGTTGTACAATGAGCAGTTCTTC.

The V call is TRBV6-5, the J call TRBJ2-1; D perhaps matches TRBD2 (6 bases). Germline CDR1 is MNHEY and CDR2 is SVGAGI. The V and J ends lost 4 bases and 0 bases respectively, with 13 bases between them. The CDR3 is 16 residues long. The CDR3 protein is CASSSRDGSSYNEQFF. In DNA, the CDR3 is TGTGCCAGCAGTTCCCGGGACGGGAGCTCCTACAATGAGCAGTTCTTC.

This chain links TRBV7-9 with TRBJ1-5; 8 bases are a match to TRBD1. The CDR3 length is 14 residues. In germline, CDR1 is SEHNR, CDR2 FQNEAQ (reference sequence). Trimming took 5 bases from V and 5 from J; bases not matched to a gene: 5. The CDR3 is CASSRTGSDQPQHF. In nucleotides, the CDR3 is TGTGCCAGCAGCCGGACAGGGAGCGATCAGCCCCAGCATTTT.

In this sample, this clone turned up a few times. The chain is built from TRBV21-1 and TRBJ1-5; the table calls TRBD1, which could not be checked here. TRBV21-1 is described as a pseudogene. The CDR3 extends over 15 amino acids. DNA of the CDR3: TGTGCCAGCAGTTACCAGGACAGGAGAAATCAGCCCCAGCATTTT. Translation gives CASSYQDRRNQPQHF.

V gene TRBV2 combines with J gene TRBJ1-6, with D uncertain. This CDR3 is built from 15 residues. CDR1 SNHLY and CDR2 FYNNEI come from the germline V gene. V gave up 7 bases and J gave up 1 base, with 11 bases separating them. The CDR3 sequence is CASNPAGSYNSPLHF. As DNA, the CDR3 is TGTGCCAGCAACCCCGCGGGATCCTATAATTCACCCCTCCACTTT. Using reference TRBV2 and TRBJ1-6 for the parts outside the CDR3, the full variable domain is EPEVTQTPSHQVTQMGQEVILRCVPISNHLYFYWYRQILGQKVEFLVSFYNNEISEKSEIFDDQFSVERPDGSNFTLKIRSTKLEDSAMYFCASNPAGSYNSPLHFGNGTRLTVT.

The chain couples TRBV29-1 to TRBJ1-2; 8 positions agree with TRBD1. CDR3 size: 11 residues. Germline V lookup: CDR1 SQVTM, CDR2 ANQGSEA. V was clipped by 6 bases and J by 7 bases; unmatched bases: 4. DNA of the CDR3: TGCAGCGTGCACACAGGGGGTGGCTACACCTTC. This translates into CSVHTGGGYTF.

The chain combines TRBV6-5 with TRBJ2-7; 10 positions match TRBD2. Unmatched junction bases numbered 8, after V lost 7 bases and J lost 2 bases. The germline V gene has CDR1 MNHEY and CDR2 SVGAGI. The CDR3 is 15 amino acids. The CDR3 spells CASTSGTSGAYEQYF. The CDR3 nucleotides are TGTGCCAGCACTTCAGGTACTAGCGGGGCCTACGAGCAGTACTTC.

This chain links TRBV30 with TRBJ1-6; 8 bases fit TRBD1. Germline assignment: CDR1 GTSNPN and CDR2 SVGIG (reference sequence). V lost 1 base to trimming and J lost 7 bases; unmatched junction nucleotides: 9. The CDR3 loop spans 16 amino acids. This CDR3 reads CAWSATGGRGNSPLHF. The CDR3 coding sequence is TGTGCCTGGAGTGCAACAGGGGGACGAGGAAATTCACCCCTCCACTTT. The full variable domain, in which reference TRBV30 and TRBJ1-6 provide the parts outside the CDR3, is SQTIHQWPATLVQPVGSPLSLECTVEGTSNPNLYWYRQAAGRGLQLLFYSVGIGQISSEVPQNLSASRPQDRQFILSSKKLLLSDSGFYLCAWSATGGRGNSPLHFGNGTRLTVT.

This clone was seen once. This chain uses TRBV30 with TRBJ1-4; D is perhaps TRBD1 (6 bases). V shed 3 bases and J shed 4 bases, with 6 bases lying between them. The CDR3 spans 12 residues. Germline CDR1 is GTSNPN and CDR2 is SVGIG (reference sequence). In nucleotides, the CDR3 is TGTGCCTGGAGGGACAGTAATGAAAAACTGTTTTTT. The encoded protein is CAWRDSNEKLFF.

The CDR3 reads CASSLMAGPYGYTF. The CDR3 bases are TGTGCCAGCAGCTTAATGGCGGGGCCCTATGGCTACACCTTC. V gene TRBV7-3 combines with J gene TRBJ1-2; D is possibly TRBD1 (5 bases). The germline V and J ends were trimmed by 1 base and 4 bases, with 10 bases remaining between them. This CDR3 is built from 14 residues. The germline gives CDR1 SGHTA, CDR2 FQGTGA. The full variable domain, in which reference TRBV7-3 and TRBJ1-2 provide the parts outside the CDR3, is GAGVSQTPSNKVTEKGKYVELRCDPISGHTALYWYRQSLGQGPEFLIYFQGTGAADDSGLPNDRFFAVRPEGSVSTLKIQRTERGDSAVYLCASSLMAGPYGYTFGSGTRLTVV.

The chain employs TRBV5-4 and TRBJ2-3, with 9 bases matching TRBD2. The ends lost 4 bases at V and 2 bases at J; junction bases unmatched: 11. The CDR3 totals 17 residues. Germline assignment: CDR1 SGHNT and CDR2 YYREEE (reference sequence). The CDR3 region is CASSESPLAGITDTQYF. CDR3 nucleotide sequence: TGTGCCAGCAGCGAAAGCCCACTAGCGGGTATCACAGATACGCAGTATTTT.

The J gene is TRBJ2-1, the V gene TRBV7-2, with a possible D match to TRBD2 (6 bases). V was shortened by 4 bases and J by 7 bases, with 8 bases between the two germline ends. The CDR3 is 12 residues long. From germline, CDR1 is SGHTA and CDR2 FQGNSA. CDR3 in DNA: TGTGCCAGCAGCTGGGACTTAAATGAGCAGTTCTTC. This encodes CASSWDLNEQFF.

This chain connects TRBV19 to TRBJ2-3; perhaps TRBD2 as D (5 bases). There are 13 residues in the CDR3. The ends were cut back, 6 bases at V and 8 bases at J, with 15 bases in the middle. Germline assignment: CDR1 LNHDA and CDR2 SQIVND (reference sequence). The CDR3 sequence is CASRVLGEGTQYF. CDR3 nucleotides: TGTGCCAGTAGGGTACTAGGAGAGGGTACGCAGTATTTT.

CDR3 nucleotides: TGTGCCTGGACAGGGGACCTAATCAACACTGAAGCTTTCTTT. Protein: CAWTGDLINTEAFF. The chain combines TRBV30 with TRBJ1-1; a weak D match, TRBD1 (6 bases). CDR1 is GTSNPN and CDR2 is SVGIG in the germline V gene (reference sequence). V shed 4 bases and J shed 2 bases, with 14 bases lying between them. The CDR3 covers 14 residues.

This clone was counted a few times. The chain joins TRBV5-1 to TRBJ1-2; D is unresolved. Germline CDR1 and CDR2: SGHRS and YFSETQ. Trimming removed 0 bases at V and 8 bases at J, with 11 bases between. The length of the CDR3 is 13 residues. The CDR3 loop is CASSLGGTGGYTF. For the CDR3, the DNA is TGCGCCAGCAGCTTGGGAGGTACTGGAGGCTACACCTTC.

This chain uses TRBV7-2 with TRBJ2-1; D is unclear. Germline lookup yields CDR1 SGHTA and CDR2 FQGNSA. The CDR3 has 12 residues. V was cut by 4 bases and J by 9 bases, with 10 bases left in between. This chain's CDR3 is CASSWLGGEQFF. The DNA of the CDR3 is TGTGCCAGCAGCTGGCTAGGCGGTGAGCAGTTCTTC.

This clone appeared a single time. CDR3 protein: CAWTYGLPAAGTQYF. CDR3 sequence (DNA): TGTGCCTGGACCTATGGACTTCCCGCCGCGGGTACGCAGTATTTT. The chain combines TRBV30 with TRBJ2-3, with D perhaps TRBD2 (5 bases). V was cut by 4 bases and J by 8 bases, with 22 bases left in between. Per the germline V gene, CDR1 is GTSNPN and CDR2 is SVGIG (reference sequence). The CDR3 has 15 residues.

V is TRBV30 and J is TRBJ1-6; a weak D match, TRBD1 (5 bases). Looked up from germline, CDR1 is GTSNPN and CDR2 is SVGIG (reference sequence). Trimming cost V 4 bases and J 9 bases, with 19 bases left between them. The CDR3 is 15 residues long. CDR3 nucleotides: TGTGCCTGGACCCGATGGGGGGAGCGCCTTTCACCCCTCCACTTT. Encoded protein: CAWTRWGERLSPLHF.